This T cell receptor beta chain stems from a study of identical twins. This clonotype was picked up a small number of times. MiXCR was run by TCRdb on the 5' RACE reads, yielding one entry per CDR3 protein. Among roughly 1,500,000 distinct CDR3 sequences, under 35% were seen once, and the ten largest hold approximately 0.25%. CDR3 length equals 19 residues. From germline, CDR1 is SGHTA and CDR2 FQGNSA. V was pared by 5 bases and J by 2 bases, with 16 bases of the junction left unmatched. The TCR was taken from a newborn girl in good health. The V gene is TRBV7-2, the J gene TRBJ2-7; 12 positions match TRBD2. Material: cord blood. The CDR3 region is CASSPLTSGRIGVPYEQYF. The CDR3, as DNA: TGTGCCAGCAGCCCTTTAACTAGCGGGAGGATAGGTGTCCCCTACGAGCAGTACTTC. Combining the CDR3 with reference TRBV7-2 and TRBJ2-7 gives the whole variable domain GAGVSQSPSNKVTEKGKDVELRCDPISGHTALYWYRQSLGQGLEFLIYFQGNSAPDKSGLPSDRFSAERTGGSVSTLTIQRTQQEDSAVYLCASSPLTSGRIGVPYEQYFGPGTRLTVT.